This T cell receptor beta chain was sequenced during a study of T cells in Graves' hyperthyroidism and ophthalmopathy. As for the study in general: At the time of initial diagnosis and before any treatment, peripheral blood was collected. Whole-study findings and limits: With a median lead of 6.5 months before onset, the model predicted ophthalmopathy. Blood shared most expanded thyroid clonotypes above 0.001.

With regard to this clonotype: Its specificity is unknown.

The CDR3 regions of TCR beta were amplified from RNA transcripts. HTBI primers were employed in a first-round RT-PCR of the TCR CDR3. TCRdb recomputed calls from the multiplex PCR reads with MiXCR, one row per CDR3 protein. The table lists about 420,000 distinct CDR3 sequences, about an eighth of them singletons, with 5% to 6.5% in the top ten. J lost 1 base, V lost 4 bases, and 7 bases had no gene match. This CDR3 is built from 16 residues. The germline CDR1 and CDR2 sequences are GTSNPN and SVGIG (reference sequence). The sequence was obtained from a woman aged 18-29 years with Graves' hyperthyroidism. Sequenced material: blood. This chain uses TRBV30 with TRBJ2-6; 7 bases agree with TRBD2. The CDR3 bases are TGTGCCTGGACATTAGCGGGCCGATCTGGGGCCAACGTCCTGACTTTC. This codes for CAWTLAGRSGANVLTF.